The source of this TCR beta chain is a study of cytomegalovirus exposure and HLA in healthy donors. Study results and caveats: Several of the most significant clusters were apparently associated with common viral pathogens in a later analysis. A likely sequencing artifact accounted for one observed cluster of highly shared sequence variants. Altogether, some 170 TCR beta chains were recorded as cytomegalovirus-associated.

The CDR3 is 15 residues long. Germline-derived CDR1 and CDR2 are MGHDK and SYGVNS. With 4 bases removed from V and 5 bases from J, the gap between germline ends came to 17 bases. As concerns this clone: The antigen is not known.

Primers: 60 Vbeta forward and 13 Jbeta reverse. Original processing notes: A later analysis counted approximately 80 million unique TCR beta chains, roughly 11 million shared. Sequencing used immunoSEQ multiplex PCR; TCRdb keeps in-frame clones, though not all of them. V and J calls and clone size are those listed in that table; D and trimming were worked out from the DNA. In total, the table holds about 48,000 clones. The rearrangement links TRBV25-1 to TRBJ1-1, with D possibly matching TRBD1 (5 bases). This clonotype was obtained from a woman aged 40 to 55 in good health and CMV-seronegative. Sequencing was carried out using PBMCs. The CDR3 DNA reads TGTGCCAGCAGTGCCTCCGGCCCACGGGGGACTGAAGCTTTCTTT. This sequence encodes CASSASGPRGTEAFF.